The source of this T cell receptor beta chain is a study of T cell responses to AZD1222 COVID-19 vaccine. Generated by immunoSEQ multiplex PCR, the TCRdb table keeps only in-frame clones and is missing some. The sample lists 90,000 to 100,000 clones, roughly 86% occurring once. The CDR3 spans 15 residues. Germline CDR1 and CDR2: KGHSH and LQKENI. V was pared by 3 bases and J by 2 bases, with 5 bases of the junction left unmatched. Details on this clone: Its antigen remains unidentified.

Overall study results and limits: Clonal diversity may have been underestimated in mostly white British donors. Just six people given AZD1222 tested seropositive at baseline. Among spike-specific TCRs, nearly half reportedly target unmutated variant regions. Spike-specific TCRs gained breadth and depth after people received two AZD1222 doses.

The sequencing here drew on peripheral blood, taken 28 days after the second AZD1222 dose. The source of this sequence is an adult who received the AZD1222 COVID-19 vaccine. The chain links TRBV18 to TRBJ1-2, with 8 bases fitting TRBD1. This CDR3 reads CASSPDRDSNYGYTF. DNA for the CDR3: TGTGCCAGCTCACCGGACAGGGATTCCAACTATGGCTACACCTTC.